Listed below are T cell receptor beta chains from one sample, sequenced in a study of identical twins. TCRdb re-derived calls from the 5' RACE reads in MiXCR, one entry per CDR3 protein. The data hold 450,000 to 650,000 distinct CDR3 sequences, with about 15% observed a single time. The same data also contributed to another study, on yellow fever vaccine responses in identical twins.

The sequencing sample was made of CD4+ T cells sorted from blood. The source of these receptors is a woman in her late teens or twenties in good health. CDR3s include the opening cysteine and the closing phenylalanine or tryptophan.

v_gene,j_gene,CDR3aa
TRBV10-2,TRBJ1-5,CASRGTGKKGNQPQHF
TRBV6-1,TRBJ2-2,CASSTPGHTGELFF
TRBV6-2/TRBV6-3,TRBJ2-7,CASRPGTGGLISRSGEYEQYF
TRBV12-3/TRBV12-4,TRBJ2-1,CASGVYNEQFF
TRBV4-2,TRBJ1-1,CASSQDRTANFYTEAFF
TRBV28,TRBJ2-1,CASNPPSGDKFF
TRBV4-2,TRBJ2-1,CASSQDTPRGTYNEQFF
TRBV12-3/TRBV12-4,TRBJ1-6,CASTLGGTLHF
TRBV11-1,TRBJ2-2,CASSFFPNTGELFF
TRBV7-2,TRBJ2-1,CASSWTLEQFF
TRBV7-9,TRBJ2-1,CASSATSGRYNEQFF
TRBV5-1,TRBJ2-3,CASSPLAGARGDTQYF
TRBV12-3/TRBV12-4,TRBJ1-1,CASSFDPKMNTEAFF
TRBV5-6,TRBJ2-5,CASSDGDSQETQYF
TRBV18,TRBJ2-7,CASSPSAGTSGSNEQYF
TRBV4-1,TRBJ2-2,CASSQPPGLAGGSGELFF
TRBV6-2/TRBV6-3,TRBJ2-5,CASSSRLAGIETQYF
TRBV29-1,TRBJ2-3,CSVTSGTDTQYF
TRBV9,TRBJ2-2,CASSVPLSTGGDTGELFF
TRBV5-1,TRBJ1-1,CASSLSAAEAFF
TRBV12-5,TRBJ1-1,CASGLTGGAVAFF
TRBV20-1,TRBJ1-1,CSASRGLANTEAFF
TRBV29-1,TRBJ2-1,CSVDGQGTYNEQFF
TRBV7-6,TRBJ2-5,CASSTLALETQYF
TRBV20-1,TRBJ2-2,CSASRDNLVRTGELFF
TRBV9,TRBJ1-1,CASSGGRTGPAEAFF
TRBV10-3,TRBJ1-1,CAISESVGAKTEAFF
TRBV12-3/TRBV12-4,TRBJ2-1,CASIYLPPGGNNEQFF
TRBV29-1,TRBJ2-1,CSVAGAAAYNEQFF
TRBV5-6,TRBJ1-2,CASRGSTGGRGYTF
TRBV6-1,TRBJ2-7,CASSPSGLYEQYF
TRBV4-1,TRBJ2-1,CASSQPRDSPSGEQFF